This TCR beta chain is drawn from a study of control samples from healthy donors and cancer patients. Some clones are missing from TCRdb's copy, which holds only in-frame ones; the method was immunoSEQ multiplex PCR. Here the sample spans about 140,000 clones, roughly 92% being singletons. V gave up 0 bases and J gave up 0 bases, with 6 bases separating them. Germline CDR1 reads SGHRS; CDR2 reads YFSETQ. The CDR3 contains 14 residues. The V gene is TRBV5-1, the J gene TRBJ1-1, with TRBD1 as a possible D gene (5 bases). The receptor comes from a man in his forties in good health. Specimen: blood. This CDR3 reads CASSLAGMNTEAFF. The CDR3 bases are TGCGCCAGCAGCTTGGCAGGGATGAACACTGAAGCTTTCTTT.